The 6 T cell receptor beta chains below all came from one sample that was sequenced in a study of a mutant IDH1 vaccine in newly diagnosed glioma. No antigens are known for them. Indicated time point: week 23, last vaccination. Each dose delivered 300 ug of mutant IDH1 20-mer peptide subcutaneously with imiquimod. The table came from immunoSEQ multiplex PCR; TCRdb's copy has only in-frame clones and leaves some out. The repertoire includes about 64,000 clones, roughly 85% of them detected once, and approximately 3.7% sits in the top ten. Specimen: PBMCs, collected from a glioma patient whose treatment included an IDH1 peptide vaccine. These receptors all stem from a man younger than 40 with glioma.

This CDR3 reads CASSESGTGYYEQYF. The CDR3, as DNA: TGTGCCAGCAGCGAGTCCGGGACAGGGTACTACGAGCAGTACTTC. This sequence joins TRBV14 and TRBJ2-7; 9 bases are a match to TRBD1. The CDR3 covers 15 residues. Trimming removed 5 bases from V and 3 bases from J; junction bases left unmatched: 8. CDR1 is SGHDN and CDR2 is FVKESK in the germline V gene.

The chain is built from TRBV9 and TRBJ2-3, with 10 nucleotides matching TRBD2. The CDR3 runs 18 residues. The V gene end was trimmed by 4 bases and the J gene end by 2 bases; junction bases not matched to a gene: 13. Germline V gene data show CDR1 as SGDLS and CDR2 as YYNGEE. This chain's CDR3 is CASSPPPSGGRDTDTQYF. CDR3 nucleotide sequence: TGTGCCAGCAGCCCCCCCCCTAGCGGGGGCAGGGACACAGATACGCAGTATTTT.

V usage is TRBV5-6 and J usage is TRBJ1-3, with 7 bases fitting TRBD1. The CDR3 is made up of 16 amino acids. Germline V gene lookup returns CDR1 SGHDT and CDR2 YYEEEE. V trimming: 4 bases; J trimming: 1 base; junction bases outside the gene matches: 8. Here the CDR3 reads CASSPQPGQSGNTIYF. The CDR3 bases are TGTGCCAGCAGCCCTCAACCGGGACAGTCTGGAAACACCATATATTTT.

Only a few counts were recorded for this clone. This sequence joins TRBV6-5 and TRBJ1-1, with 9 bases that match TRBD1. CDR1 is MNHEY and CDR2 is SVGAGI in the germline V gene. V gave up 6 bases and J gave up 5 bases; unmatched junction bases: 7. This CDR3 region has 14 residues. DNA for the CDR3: TGTGCCAGCAGATACGGGACAGGGAGAACTGAAGCTTTCTTT. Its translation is CASRYGTGRTEAFF.

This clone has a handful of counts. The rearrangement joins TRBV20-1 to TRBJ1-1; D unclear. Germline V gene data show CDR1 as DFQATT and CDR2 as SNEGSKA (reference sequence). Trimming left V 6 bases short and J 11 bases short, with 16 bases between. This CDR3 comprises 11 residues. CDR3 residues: CSAGSTTRAFF. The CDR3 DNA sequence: TGCAGTGCCGGGAGTACGACAAGGGCTTTCTTT.

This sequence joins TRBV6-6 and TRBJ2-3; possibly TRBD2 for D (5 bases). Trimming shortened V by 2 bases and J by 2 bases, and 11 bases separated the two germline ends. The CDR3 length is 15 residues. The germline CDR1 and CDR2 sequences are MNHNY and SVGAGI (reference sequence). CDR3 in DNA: TGTGCCAGCAGTTACAGGAGAGGGAACACAGATACGCAGTATTTT. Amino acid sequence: CASSYRRGNTDTQYF.